These T cell receptor beta chains were read from a single sample in a study of CD8+ T cells in alopecia areata. The table came from immunoSEQ multiplex PCR; TCRdb's copy has only in-frame clones and leaves some out. The sample consists of tens of thousands of clones, about three fifths of them appearing once. The sample in question was CD8+ T cells sorted from blood, obtained at week 0. Every receptor here comes from a human donor with alopecia areata. CDR3s include the opening cysteine and the closing phenylalanine or tryptophan. D genes are given only for firm matches. The size field is filled for only some rows; it gives once, few, many or a size class.

TRBV30	NA	NA	13	TRBJ2-7	TGTGCCTGGAGTGAGGGGGGTCTTGCCGAGCAGTACTTC	CAWSEGGLAEQYF
TRBV10-3	medium-sized	TRBD2	16	TRBJ2-1	TGTGCCATCACTCGTACTAGCGGGGGGTCCTACAATGAGCAGTTCTTC	CAITRTSGGSYNEQFF
TRBV5-6	NA	TRBD1	14	TRBJ2-7	TGTGCCAGCAGCTTTGGACAGGGGGGGTACGAGCAGTACTTC	CASSFGQGGYEQYF
TRBV29-1	NA	TRBD1	15	TRBJ1-2	TGCAGCGTTGAAGATCCGGGACAGGGCCCCTATGGCTACACCTTC	CSVEDPGQGPYGYTF
TRBV27	NA	TRBD1	19	TRBJ1-5	TGTGCCAGCAGTTTATCCCACCCGGGACAGGGGTATGGCAATCAGCCCCAGCATTTT	CASSLSHPGQGYGNQPQHF
TRBV27	NA	NA	13	TRBJ1-2	TGTGCCAGCAGTTTTCGACGTATAGGCGGCTACACCTTC	CASSFRRIGGYTF
TRBV30	NA	TRBD1	14	TRBJ1-2	TGTGCCTGGGGGAGGACAGGGGCTAGCTATGGCTACACCTTC	CAWGRTGASYGYTF
TRBV15	NA	TRBD2	16	TRBJ2-1	TGTGCCACCAGCACAGGGACTAGCGGGATATACAATGAGCAGTTCTTC	CATSTGTSGIYNEQFF
TRBV13	NA	NA	11	TRBJ2-1	TGTGCCAGCAGCTTGGGGTCGGAGCAGTTCTTC	CASSLGSEQFF
TRBV5-6	NA	TRBD2	16	TRBJ2-5	TGTGCCAGCAGCTCCCCTCTAGCGGGGGGGCAGGAGACCCAGTACTTC	CASSSPLAGGQETQYF
TRBV4-3	NA	NA	16	TRBJ2-5	TGCGCCAGCAGCCAAGATCGAGGGGGGCCCTTTGAGACCCAGTACTTC	CASSQDRGGPFETQYF
TRBV19	NA	NA	15	TRBJ2-1	TGTGCCAGTAGTATCTCAAGCAACCGGTACAATGAGCAGTTCTTC	CASSISSNRYNEQFF
TRBV29-1	NA	TRBD2	15	TRBJ2-3	TGCAGCGTCGATACTAGCGGGAGGGCCGAAGATACGCAGTATTTT	CSVDTSGRAEDTQYF
TRBV7-9	few	NA	13	TRBJ2-2	TGTGCCAGCAGCTCGGGGGTGGCCGGGGAGCTGTTTTTT	CASSSGVAGELFF
TRBV5-6	once	TRBD2	16	TRBJ2-5	TGTGCCAGCAGCTTGGCCCTAGCGGGAGTATTAGAGACCCAGTACTTC	CASSLALAGVLETQYF
TRBV7-9	NA	TRBD2	15	TRBJ2-5	TGTGCCAGCAGCGCCGGACTAGCGGCCCAAGAGACCCAGTACTTC	CASSAGLAAQETQYF
TRBV5-1	NA	NA	17	TRBJ2-6	TGCGCCAGCAGCTTGGAAACCCTTTACTCTGGGGCCAACGTCCTGACTTTC	CASSLETLYSGANVLTF
TRBV29-1	few	NA	15	TRBJ1-4	TGCAGCGTTGCGGGTCCGATACACTTGGGTGAAAAACTGTTTTTT	CSVAGPIHLGEKLFF
TRBV6-4	few	TRBD1	15	TRBJ1-1	TGTGCCAGCAGTGAGGACGACAGGGGTGACGCTGAAGCTTTCTTT	CASSEDDRGDAEAFF
TRBV5-4	NA	TRBD2	14	TRBJ2-2	TGTGCCAGCGATCCTAGCGGGGGGACCGGGGAGCTGTTTTTT	CASDPSGGTGELFF
TRBV7-3	NA	NA	13	TRBJ2-3	TGTGCCAGCAGCCAAATCAGCGCAGATACGCAGTATTTT	CASSQISADTQYF
TRBV4-1	NA	NA	14	TRBJ2-7	TGCGCCAGCAGCCAAGGTGGACAGTTCTACGAGCAGTACTTC	CASSQGGQFYEQYF
TRBV7-9	NA	TRBD2	18	TRBJ2-5	TGTGCCAGCAGCTCCCCATTTAGGGGGACTAGCGGTCAAGAGACCCAGTACTTC	CASSSPFRGTSGQETQYF
TRBV18	NA	NA	15	TRBJ1-1	TGTGCCAGCTCACCATTAGCGGTGGGGAACACTGAAGCTTTCTTT	CASSPLAVGNTEAFF
TRBV18	NA	NA	14	TRBJ1-4	TGTGCCAGCTCACCAGGCGGGGGAGAGGAAAAACTGTTTTTT	CASSPGGGEEKLFF
TRBV28	NA	TRBD1	17	TRBJ2-2	TGTGCCAGCAGCCGTCCCGGGACAGGGAGGTACACCGGGGAGCTGTTTTTT	CASSRPGTGRYTGELFF
TRBV13	NA	NA	14	TRBJ1-1	TGTGCCAGCAGCTTAGCAGCCATGAACACTGAAGCTTTCTTT	CASSLAAMNTEAFF
TRBV5-1	NA	TRBD1	15	TRBJ1-4	TGCGCCAGCAGCGCTCCGGGACAGCCCAATGAAAAACTGTTTTTT	CASSAPGQPNEKLFF
TRBV13	NA	TRBD1	16	TRBJ1-5	TGTGCCAGCAGCAAGGGACAGCCCCGGGGCAATCAGCCCCAGCATTTT	CASSKGQPRGNQPQHF
TRBV10-3	NA	TRBD1	15	TRBJ2-7	TGTGCCAGCAGTTACGTAGGACAGGGGTTCGACGAGCAGTACTTC	CASSYVGQGFDEQYF